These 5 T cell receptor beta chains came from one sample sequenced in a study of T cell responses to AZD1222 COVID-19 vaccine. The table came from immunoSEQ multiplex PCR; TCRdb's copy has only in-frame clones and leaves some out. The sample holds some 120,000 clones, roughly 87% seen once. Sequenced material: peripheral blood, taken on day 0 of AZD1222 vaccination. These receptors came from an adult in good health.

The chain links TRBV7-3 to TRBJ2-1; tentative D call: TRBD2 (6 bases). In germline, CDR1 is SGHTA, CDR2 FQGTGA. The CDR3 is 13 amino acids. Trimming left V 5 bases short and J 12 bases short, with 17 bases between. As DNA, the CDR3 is TGTGCCAGCAGCCCAGGAGGGCTTATAGGGCAGTTCTTC. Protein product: CASSPGGLIGQFF.

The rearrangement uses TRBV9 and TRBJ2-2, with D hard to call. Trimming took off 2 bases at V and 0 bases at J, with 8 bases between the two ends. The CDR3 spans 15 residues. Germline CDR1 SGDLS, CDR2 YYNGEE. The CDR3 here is CASSVQFANTGELFF. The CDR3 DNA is TGTGCCAGCAGCGTCCAGTTCGCGAACACCGGGGAGCTGTTTTTT.

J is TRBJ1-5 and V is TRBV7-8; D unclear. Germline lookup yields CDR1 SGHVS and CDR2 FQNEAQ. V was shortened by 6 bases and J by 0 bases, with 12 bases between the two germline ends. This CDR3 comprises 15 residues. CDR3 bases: TGTGCCAGCAGTTCAGGCTTCTATAGCAATCAGCCCCAGCATTTT. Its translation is CASSSGFYSNQPQHF.

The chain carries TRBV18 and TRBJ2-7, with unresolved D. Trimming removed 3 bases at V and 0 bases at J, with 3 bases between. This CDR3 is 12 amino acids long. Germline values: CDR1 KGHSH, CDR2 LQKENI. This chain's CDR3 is CASSPDSYEQYF. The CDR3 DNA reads TGTGCCAGCTCACCGGACTCCTACGAGCAGTACTTC. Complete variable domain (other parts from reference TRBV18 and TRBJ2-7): NAGVMQNPRHLVRRRGQEARLRCSPMKGHSHVYWYRQLPEEGLKFMVYLQKENIIDESGMPKERFSAEFPKEGPSILRIQQVVRGDSAAYFCASSPDSYEQYFGPGTRLTVT.

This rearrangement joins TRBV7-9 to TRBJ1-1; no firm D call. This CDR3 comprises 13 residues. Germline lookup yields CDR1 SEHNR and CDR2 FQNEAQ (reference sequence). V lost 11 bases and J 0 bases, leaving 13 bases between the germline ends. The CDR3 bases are TGTGCCGCAAAATTACAGATGAACACTGAAGCTTTCTTT. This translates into CAAKLQMNTEAFF.